The clone carrying this TCR beta chain was observed many times. Its specificity is not known. V dropped 1 base and J dropped 3 bases, with 13 bases sitting between them. Per germline, CDR1 SGHTA and CDR2 FQGTGA. The CDR3 totals 15 residues. This record comes from a study of Graves' ophthalmopathy and Graves' hyperthyroidism. Study-level information: Pretreatment peripheral blood was obtained at initial diagnosis. Notes on the study in general: The model forecast ophthalmopathy progression, reaching roughly 71% sensitivity and 72.22% specificity.

The TCR beta CDR3 regions underwent amplification from RNA transcripts. HTBI-primed RT-PCR formed the first round, and a multiplex PCR formed the second. TCRdb itself ran the multiplex PCR reads through MiXCR, one entry per CDR3 protein. The sample carries about 740,000 distinct CDR3 sequences, approximately 40% recorded once. The study enrolled ophthalmopathy donors with moderate-to-severe activity, CAS ≥3, NOSPECS ≥4 and duration under 3 months. Additional autoimmune diseases, uncontrolled infections, pregnancy or lactation disqualified patients. The sequence came from an adult man with Graves' ophthalmopathy. The specimen sequenced was peripheral blood. This chain links TRBV7-3 with TRBJ2-7; the D gene is possibly TRBD1 (5 bases). The CDR3 DNA reads TGTGCCAGCAGCTTAAACCCAGGGCAAATCTACGAGCAGTACTTC. Encoded protein: CASSLNPGQIYEQYF.